This TCR beta chain derives from a study of T-cell memory formation after mild COVID-19. Study-wide results and caveats: Among contracting clones, CD4+ were mainly CM/EM and CD8+ enriched in EMRA. Clones shrinking between day 15 and 85 showed a balanced CD4/CD8 split, and those that grew later tilted toward CD4+. Pre-infection memory carried some responding clones, suggesting that cross-reactive memory joined.

The V end lost 6 bases, the J end lost 5 bases, and 19 bases lay between the germline ends. This CDR3 region has 15 residues. CDR1 MNHEY and CDR2 SVGEGT come from the germline V gene. After 5'RACE with constant-segment primers, TCR alpha and TCR beta cDNA libraries carrying sample barcodes and UMIs were obtained. TCRdb passed the 5' RACE reads through MiXCR, listing each CDR3 protein once. Of about 360,000 distinct CDR3 sequences listed, approximately 15% are singletons. This clonotype was seen a few times. The antigen is unknown. This chain uses TRBV6-2 or TRBV6-3 with TRBJ2-5; D perhaps matches TRBD2 (6 bases). The sequencing sample was made of PBMCs or a T cell subset sorted from them (not recorded which). The sequence was obtained from a man aged 18 to 29 who had mild COVID-19 (a few samples of this study predate the infection). Cell type and time point are not known. The CDR3 DNA is TGTGCCAGCAGCTTCGGGCCCCCTCGGGGGGAGACCCAGTACTTC. It translates to CASSFGPPRGETQYF.